This T cell receptor (beta chain) originates from a study of beta chain features in type 1 diabetes. Study in general: Sorted cells examined across all samples numbered around 100 million.

Cells sorted by CD45RO/CCR7/CD25/CD127/CD95/CD27 comprised CD4+ naive, central memory, regulatory and stem cell-like memory cells. The CDR3 runs 11 residues. Trimming removed 5 bases at V and 5 bases at J, with 5 bases between. Germline values: CDR1 MNHEY, CDR2 SVGAGI. TCRB transcripts that were expressed got sequenced, as all of the isolated RNA had been reverse transcribed. Approximately 3.6 million reads per sample were averaged for naive, central memory and regulatory samples. TCRdb's table, derived via immunoSEQ multiplex PCR, lists solely in-frame clones and lacks some. The sample holds 680,000 or so clones, roughly 16% seen once. This clone was seen a handful of times. The antigen remains undetermined. Findings and limits, study-wide: The question left open here concerned HLA type influencing TCRB rearrangement.

This clonotype was obtained from a man in his late teens or twenties in good health. What was sequenced was naive CD4+ T cells from blood. The rearrangement joins TRBV6-5 to TRBJ2-3; D is unresolved. Here the CDR3 reads CASSLLDTQYF. In DNA, the CDR3 is TGTGCCAGCAGTCTTTTAGATACGCAGTATTTT.